The next 30 T cell receptor beta chains were all read from a single sample in a study of blood T cell repertoires in COVID-19. The table came from immunoSEQ multiplex PCR; TCRdb's copy has only in-frame clones and leaves some out. The repertoire consists of 200,000 to 250,000 clones, with roughly nine tenths occurring once and the leading ten covering roughly a tenth. The specimen sequenced was PBMCs or T cells enriched from blood (not recorded which). These receptors all stem from a man aged 30 to 39 who had recovered from COVID-19.

This sequence joins TRBV7-8 and TRBJ2-1; the match to TRBD2 covers 14 bases. The CDR3 covers 15 residues. V dropped 5 bases and J dropped 7; count of bases not matched to a gene: 4. Germline values: CDR1 SGHVS, CDR2 FQNEAQ. CDR3: CASSDRLAGGNEQFF. The CDR3 DNA follows: TGTGCCAGCAGCGACCGACTAGCGGGAGGGAATGAGCAGTTCTTC.

The chain recombines TRBV4-2 with TRBJ1-3; D ambiguous. Between the trimmed V and J ends, which lost 0 bases and 0 bases, there was a span of 12 bases. The germline CDR1 and CDR2 sequences are LGHNA and YNFKEQ. This CDR3 comprises 17 residues. This chain's CDR3 is CASSQDFGGSSGNTIYF. CDR3 coding DNA: TGTGCCAGCAGCCAAGATTTCGGCGGGAGCTCTGGAAACACCATATATTTT.

V usage is TRBV12-3 or TRBV12-4 and J usage is TRBJ1-2, with D possibly being TRBD1 (5 bases). V was pared by 2 bases and J by 3 bases, with 7 bases between. The CDR3 contains 13 residues. CDR3 amino acids: CASSLIGDYGYTF. The CDR3 region has the DNA TGTGCCAGCAGTTTAATAGGGGACTATGGCTACACCTTC.

This chain joins TRBV11-3 and TRBJ2-7, with a weak D call TRBD2 (6 bases). The germline V and J ends were trimmed by 5 bases and 6 bases, with 14 bases remaining between them. Germline CDR1 and CDR2: SGHNT and YENEEA. The CDR3 loop spans 13 amino acids. CDR3 in amino acids: CASSPRGTGEQYF. For the CDR3, the DNA is TGTGCCAGCAGCCCTCGGGGGACGGGCGAGCAGTACTTC.

The gene calls are TRBV20-1 and TRBJ2-7, with D unclear. The CDR3 loop spans 15 amino acids. V lost 3 bases to trimming and J lost 3 bases, with 18 bases between them. Germline CDR1 reads DFQATT; CDR2 reads SNEGSKA (reference sequence). The CDR3 nucleotides are TGCAGTGCTAGTGACCAAACCATTGGCGGCTACGAGCAGTACTTC. This translates into CSASDQTIGGYEQYF.

The chain is built from TRBV7-2 and TRBJ1-5, with D unclear. CDR1 and CDR2 (germline): SGHTA, FQGNSA. This CDR3 is 13 amino acids long. V shed 6 bases and J shed 4 bases, with 10 bases lying between them. As DNA, the CDR3 is TGTGCCAGCAGGGGTACGGGAAATCAGCCCCAGCATTTT. Protein: CASRGTGNQPQHF.

This clone was detected a few times. The rearrangement joins TRBV3-1 (or the pseudogene TRBV3-2) to TRBJ1-1; TRBD1 matches 7 bases. CDR1 LGHDT and CDR2 YNNKEL come from the germline V gene (reference sequence). This CDR3 is 14 amino acids long. Losses at the gene ends were 4 bases for V and 3 bases for J; bases not matched to a gene: 5. The CDR3 DNA reads TGTGCCAGCAGCCCCTTTGACAGGGACACTGAAGCTTTCTTT. It translates to CASSPFDRDTEAFF.

The chain is built from TRBV7-9 and TRBJ2-7; TRBD1 is a possible D gene (6 bases). V was shortened by 4 bases and J by 4 bases, with 17 bases between the two germline ends. Germline CDR1 is SEHNR and CDR2 is FQNEAQ (reference sequence). The CDR3 extends over 15 amino acids. CDR3: CASSYYLKDSYEQYF. The CDR3 nucleotides are TGTGCCAGCAGCTACTACCTAAAGGACAGTTACGAGCAGTACTTC.

The chain carries TRBV7-8 and TRBJ1-5, with TRBD1 as a possible D gene (5 bases). The germline V gene encodes CDR1 SGHVS and CDR2 FQNEAQ. V shed 5 bases and J shed 6 bases, with 17 bases lying between them. The length of the CDR3 is 15 residues. Here the CDR3 DNA reads TGTGCCAGCAGCCCCAGGGAAATAGCTGGTCAGCCCCAGCATTTT. Protein: CASSPREIAGQPQHF.

The chain is built from TRBV9 and TRBJ2-7; a weak D match, TRBD1 (6 bases). CDR1 is SGDLS, CDR2 YYNGEE, per germline. The V gene lost 3 bases and the J gene lost 0 bases, with 7 bases spanning the gap. The CDR3 runs 13 residues. Here the CDR3 reads CASSAGVSYEQYF. CDR3 in DNA: TGTGCCAGCAGCGCAGGGGTCTCCTACGAGCAGTACTTC.

V and J are TRBV3-1 (or the pseudogene TRBV3-2) and TRBJ2-7; 8 bases line up with TRBD2. CDR3 size: 17 residues. The germline CDR1 and CDR2 sequences are LGHDT and YNNKEL (reference sequence). Losses at the gene ends were 0 bases for V and 4 bases for J; bases not matched to a gene: 11. DNA for the CDR3: TGTGCCAGCAGCCAAGAAAATCTAGCGGGTTCATGGTACGAGCAGTACTTC. Amino acids: CASSQENLAGSWYEQYF.

This rearrangement joins TRBV19 to TRBJ1-4, with TRBD1 matching over 8 bases. This CDR3 contains 14 residues. V was clipped by 5 bases and J by 8 bases; unmatched bases: 7. In germline, CDR1 is LNHDA, CDR2 SQIVND (reference sequence). The CDR3 is CASSLGQAEEKLFF. The CDR3 DNA follows: TGTGCCAGTAGTTTGGGACAGGCGGAAGAAAAACTGTTTTTT.

This clone was recorded at least ten times. The rearrangement joins TRBV30 to TRBJ1-2; 9 bases line up with TRBD1. The CDR3 runs 13 residues. Trimming at V came to 5 bases and at J to 8 bases, leaving 9 bases not matched to a gene. Germline V gene sequence: CDR1 GTSNPN, CDR2 SVGIG (reference sequence). CDR3 protein: CAWGPGQGSGYTF. The CDR3 coding sequence is TGTGCCTGGGGACCGGGACAGGGCTCCGGCTACACCTTC.

The chain employs TRBV12-5 and TRBJ1-3; unclear D gene. This CDR3 contains 13 residues. The germline V gene encodes CDR1 LGHNT and CDR2 FRNRAP. The ends were cut back, 7 bases at V and 3 bases at J, with 10 bases in the middle. CDR3: CASVPPGGNTIYF. The CDR3 DNA reads TGTGCTAGTGTCCCCCCGGGTGGAAACACCATATATTTT.

V gene TRBV30 combines with J gene TRBJ2-7; 10 bases map to TRBD2. Trimming removed 4 bases from V and 4 bases from J; junction bases left unmatched: 13. Germline loops: CDR1 GTSNPN, CDR2 SVGIG (reference sequence). The CDR3 sequence is 16 residues long. CDR3 in amino acids: CAWTKRGLADAYEQYF. The DNA of the CDR3 is TGTGCCTGGACAAAACGCGGACTAGCGGATGCTTACGAGCAGTACTTC.

This clone was detected only once. The J gene is TRBJ1-6, the V gene TRBV7-9; possibly TRBD1 for D (6 bases). Germline lookup yields CDR1 SEHNR and CDR2 FQNEAQ (reference sequence). V was shortened by 4 bases and J by 8 bases, with 12 bases between the two germline ends. The CDR3 is 14 residues long. The CDR3 is CASSSTGRDSPLHF. The CDR3 nucleotides are TGTGCCAGCAGCTCCACAGGGAGGGATTCACCCCTCCACTTT.

The gene calls are TRBV27 and TRBJ1-1; D is uncertain. This CDR3 contains 13 residues. Trimming left V 8 bases short and J 4 bases short, with 14 bases between. Germline V gene lookup returns CDR1 MNHEY and CDR2 SMNVEV (reference sequence). The CDR3, as DNA: TGTGCCAGCCGGGAGAAAAGCCTCACTGAAGCTTTCTTT. Translation gives CASREKSLTEAFF.

The CDR3 DNA sequence: TGTGCCAGCAGCCCCTCTGGGCTAGCGGGAGGCTACGAGCAGTACTTC. Encoded protein: CASSPSGLAGGYEQYF. The chain combines TRBV7-9 with TRBJ2-7, with 11 nucleotides matching TRBD2. Germline lookup yields CDR1 SEHNR and CDR2 FQNEAQ (reference sequence). The CDR3 is 16 residues long. After removal of 5 bases from V and 3 bases from J, the junction contained 9 bases not matched to a gene. Combining the CDR3 with reference TRBV7-9 and TRBJ2-7 gives the whole variable domain DTGVSQNPRHKITKRGQNVTFRCDPISEHNRLYWYRQTLGQGPEFLTYFQNEAQLEKSRLLSDRFSAERPKGSFSTLEIQRTEQGDSAMYLCASSPSGLAGGYEQYFGPGTRLTVT.

The gene calls are TRBV27 and TRBJ1-6, with 10 bases that match TRBD1. Unmatched junction bases numbered 12, after V lost 6 bases and J lost 7 bases. Germline V gene lookup returns CDR1 MNHEY and CDR2 SMNVEV (reference sequence). The CDR3 has 17 residues. CDR3 nucleotide sequence: TGTGCCAGCAGCCTTGGAGGGGGACAGGGGCCAAATTCACCCCTCCACTTT. Translation gives CASSLGGGQGPNSPLHF.

The chain combines TRBV5-1 with TRBJ2-2; tentatively, D is TRBD1 (5 bases). The CDR3 runs to 13 residues. Deletions cut 1 base from V and 9 bases from J, with 10 bases between. The germline V gene has CDR1 SGHRS and CDR2 YFSETQ. CDR3 region: CASSLLGDRELFF. In nucleotides, the CDR3 is TGCGCCAGCAGCTTGTTAGGGGATCGGGAGCTGTTTTTT.

The rearrangement links TRBV7-6 to TRBJ1-1; TRBD1 agrees at 7 bases. Germline CDR1 reads SGHVS; CDR2 reads FNYEAQ. V gave up 5 bases and J gave up 5 bases; unmatched junction bases: 8. The CDR3 runs to 14 residues. The CDR3 DNA sequence: TGTGCCAGCAGCCGAATGACAGGGTTTACTGAAGCTTTCTTT. Its translation is CASSRMTGFTEAFF.

The chain carries TRBV7-9 and TRBJ1-6, with unresolved D. V was pared by 1 base and J by 2 bases, with 6 bases between. Germline values: CDR1 SEHNR, CDR2 FQNEAQ (reference sequence). CDR3 length equals 15 residues. Here the CDR3 reads CASSLVTAYNSPLHF. The CDR3 region has the DNA TGTGCCAGCAGCTTAGTCACGGCCTATAATTCACCCCTCCACTTT.

The genes are TRBV12-3 or TRBV12-4 and TRBJ1-5; no definite D call. Trimming pared 2 bases from V and 6 bases from J, leaving 8 bases between. The CDR3 spans 13 residues. For the CDR3, the DNA is TGTGCCAGCAGTTTATGGGCATTTCAGCCCCAGCATTTT. As protein: CASSLWAFQPQHF.

Only a few counts were recorded for this clone. J is TRBJ1-1 and V is TRBV2, with 8 bases identical to TRBD1. Germline V gene sequence: CDR1 SNHLY, CDR2 FYNNEI. This CDR3 spans 13 amino acids. The V segment lost 7 bases and the J segment 7 bases; nucleotides outside the gene matches: 8. DNA of the CDR3: TGTGCCAGCACCGGACAGGGACCAAGTGAAGCTTTCTTT. It yields the protein CASTGQGPSEAFF.

As to this clone: One end of the junction fails to match germline, which may point to a read error. The CDR3 sequence: CERRQGGLLTALKVKLFF. The CDR3 DNA is TGCGAACGTAGGCAGGGAGGATTATTAACGGCACTGAAGGTAAAACTGTTTTTT. The rearrangement joins TRBV14 to TRBJ1-4, with D maybe TRBD1 (5 bases). CDR1 is SGHDN, CDR2 FVKESK, per germline. This CDR3 spans 18 amino acids. Complete variable domain (other parts from reference TRBV14 and TRBJ1-4): EAGVTQFPSHSVIEKGQTVTLRCDPISGHDNLYWYRRVMGKEIKFLLHFVKESKQDESGMPNNRFLAERTGGTYSTLKVQPAELEDSGVYFCERRQGGLLTALKVKLFFGSGTQLSVL.

CDR3 DNA sequence: TGTGCCTGGAGTGCCCCGATACAGGGAACTAACTATGGCTACACCTTC. The encoded protein is CAWSAPIQGTNYGYTF. J is TRBJ1-2 and V is TRBV30, with D perhaps TRBD1 (6 bases). Germline V gives CDR1 GTSNPN, CDR2 SVGIG (reference sequence). Trimming left V 1 base short and J 0 bases short, with 15 bases between. The CDR3 consists of 16 residues.

This rearrangement joins TRBV5-1 to TRBJ2-2; no clear D. Between the trimmed V and J ends, which lost 5 bases and 2 bases, there was a span of 10 bases. This CDR3 spans 14 amino acids. The germline V gene encodes CDR1 SGHRS and CDR2 YFSETQ. CDR3 in amino acids: CASRMWQNTGELFF. For the CDR3, the DNA is TGCGCCAGCAGAATGTGGCAAAACACCGGGGAGCTGTTTTTT.

This rearrangement joins TRBV14 to TRBJ2-1, with 9 bases aligning to TRBD2. After removal of 8 bases from V and 6 bases from J, the junction contained 5 bases not matched to a gene. CDR3 size: 13 residues. Germline V gene sequence: CDR1 SGHDN, CDR2 FVKESK. The CDR3 here is CASSTSGLNEQFF. The CDR3 DNA follows: TGTGCCAGCTCAACTAGCGGGCTCAATGAGCAGTTCTTC.

The rearrangement joins TRBV6-6 to TRBJ2-3; D is perhaps TRBD1 (6 bases). Germline V gene lookup returns CDR1 MNHNY and CDR2 SVGAGI (reference sequence). The CDR3 loop spans 14 amino acids. Trimming cost V 6 bases and J 8 bases, with 18 bases left between them. CDR3 protein: CASSNRIQGSTQYF. DNA for the CDR3: TGTGCCAGCAGCAATCGAATCCAGGGGAGTACGCAGTATTTT.

This clone was detected once. The rearrangement joins TRBV19 to TRBJ2-3; TRBD2 aligns across 7 bases. CDR1 and CDR2 from the germline V gene are LNHDA and SQIVND (reference sequence). The V and J ends lost 5 bases and 3 bases, in that order; junction bases with no gene match: 11. CDR3 length equals 16 residues. CDR3 nucleotides: TGTGCCAGTAGTGTGAGGACTAGTGGAAGGACAGATACGCAGTATTTT. This translates into CASSVRTSGRTDTQYF.